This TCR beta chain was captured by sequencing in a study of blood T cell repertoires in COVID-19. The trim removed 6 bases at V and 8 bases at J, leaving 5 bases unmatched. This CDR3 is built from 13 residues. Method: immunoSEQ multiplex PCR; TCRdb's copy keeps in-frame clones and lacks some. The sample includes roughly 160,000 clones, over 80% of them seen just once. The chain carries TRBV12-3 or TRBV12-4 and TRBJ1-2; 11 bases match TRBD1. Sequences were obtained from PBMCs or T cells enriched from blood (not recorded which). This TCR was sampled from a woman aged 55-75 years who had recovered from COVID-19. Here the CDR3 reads CASSRTGGKGYTF. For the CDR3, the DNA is TGTGCCAGCAGCCGGACAGGGGGCAAAGGCTACACCTTC.